Below, one T cell receptor beta chain is given with its context. This entry comes from a study of blood T cell repertoires in COVID-19. Study background: Samples taken during acute and convalescent COVID-19 were collected in the United States, Italy and Spain.

Germline loops: CDR1 SGHVS, CDR2 FNYEAQ. This CDR3 is built from 14 residues. V was pared by 5 bases and J by 0 bases, with 9 bases between. Per the study methods: Estimates of nucleated cell counts were drawn from the amplification of reference gene primers. Sequencing used immunoSEQ multiplex PCR; TCRdb keeps in-frame clones, though not all of them. From that table come the V and J calls and clone size; the DNA was used to work out D and trimming. The profile covers more than 150,000 clones, with more than 70% appearing a single time and around an eighth taken by the ten largest. The clonotype was recovered from a man between 18 and 29 years old with active or convalescent COVID-19. Sequencing was done on a sample of peripheral blood. The chain joins TRBV7-6 to TRBJ2-3; weak D call: TRBD2 (6 bases). The CDR3 region is CASSTGTSTDTQYF. As DNA, the CDR3 is TGTGCCAGCAGCACCGGGACTAGCACAGATACGCAGTATTTT.